This is a list of T cell receptor beta chains from one sample in a study of shared clonotypes between healthy human individuals. Sequencing was performed with immunoSEQ multiplex PCR; in TCRdb, only in-frame clones are kept and a portion is missing. The table includes 300,000 to 350,000 clones, roughly 80% detected once. The sequenced material came from memory CD4+ T cells sorted from blood. The receptors were gathered from a man under 40 in good health. CDR3s include the opening cysteine and the closing phenylalanine or tryptophan.

v_call cdr3_aa
TRBV7-2 CASSLDGTTSGEQYF
TRBV2 CASSWGLAKNIQYF
TRBV2 CASSWAGNNQPQHF
TRBV29-1 CSVQLAINSYEQYF
TRBV29-1 CSVEKRQGYNEQFF
TRBV7-9 CASSFWQGGSGAYEKLFF
TRBV5-6 CASSERTTYKETQYF
TRBV27 CATEKGDTQYF
TRBV13 CASSQNRRDIQYF
TRBV11-2 CASSSDRFNSPLHF
TRBV18 CASSPGQGVGELFF
TRBV18 CASSPPARGETQYF
TRBV7-2 CASSATGRGTHEQFF
TRBV2 CASSERDGDNQPQHF
TRBV6-5 CASSWDSRYEQYF
TRBV14 CASRGIAGGPNNEQFF
TRBV9 CASSEGTGEANYGYTF
TRBV27 CASSPAGGGNQPQHF
TRBV4-1 CASSQDISGRATTAFF
TRBV6-5 CASTNTNLAFF